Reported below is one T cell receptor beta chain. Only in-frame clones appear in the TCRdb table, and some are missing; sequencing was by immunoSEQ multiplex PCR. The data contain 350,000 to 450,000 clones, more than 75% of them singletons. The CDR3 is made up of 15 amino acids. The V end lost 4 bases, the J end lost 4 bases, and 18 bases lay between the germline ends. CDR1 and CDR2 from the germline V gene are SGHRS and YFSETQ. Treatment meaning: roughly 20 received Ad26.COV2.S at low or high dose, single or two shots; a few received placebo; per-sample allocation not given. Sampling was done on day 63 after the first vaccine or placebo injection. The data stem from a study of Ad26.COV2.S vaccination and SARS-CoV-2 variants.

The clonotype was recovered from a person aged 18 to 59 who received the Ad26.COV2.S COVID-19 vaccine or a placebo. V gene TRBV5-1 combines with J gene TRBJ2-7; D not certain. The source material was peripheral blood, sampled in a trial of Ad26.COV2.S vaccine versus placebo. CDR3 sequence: CASSLGTPSTYEQYF. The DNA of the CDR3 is TGCGCCAGCAGCCTAGGAACCCCTTCTACATACGAGCAGTACTTC.